These 22 T cell receptor beta chains came from one sample sequenced in a study of blood T cell repertoires in COVID-19. The table came from immunoSEQ multiplex PCR; TCRdb's copy has only in-frame clones and leaves some out. The sample lists about 230,000 clones; over 75% were seen once. The sample comprised peripheral blood. The receptors were gathered from an elderly woman with acute or convalescent COVID-19.

The chain carries TRBV5-1 and TRBJ1-4; D is perhaps TRBD1 (6 bases). The CDR3 has 17 amino acids. Germline V CDR1 and CDR2: SGHRS, YFSETQ. Trimming pared 4 bases from V and 7 bases from J, leaving 23 bases between. The CDR3 DNA is TGCGCCAGCAGCCCTTTTCTTGGGGGGGCCGGGGGTGAAAAACTGTTTTTT. It yields the protein CASSPFLGGAGGEKLFF.

The gene calls are TRBV7-9 and TRBJ1-1, with D possibly TRBD1 on 5 matching bases. The CDR3 contains 14 residues. Germline CDR1 reads SEHNR; CDR2 reads FQNEAQ (reference sequence). Trimming removed 5 bases at V and 5 bases at J, with 15 bases between. CDR3: CASSARQSLTEAFF. CDR3 bases: TGTGCCAGCAGCGCCCGACAGTCACTAACTGAAGCTTTCTTT.

The gene calls are TRBV5-1 and TRBJ2-1; perhaps TRBD2 as D (7 bases). The CDR3 has 15 amino acids. V gave up 0 bases and J gave up 6 bases, with 13 bases separating them. The V gene's germline CDR1 is SGHRS and CDR2 YFSETQ. The CDR3 DNA reads TGCGCCAGCAGCTTGGGCGGGGGCCGAAGCAATGAGCAGTTCTTC. Translated: CASSLGGGRSNEQFF.

V gene TRBV27 combines with J gene TRBJ1-5; 8 nucleotides align to TRBD1. The V and J ends lost 4 bases and 11 bases, in that order; junction bases with no gene match: 7. CDR1 MNHEY and CDR2 SMNVEV come from the germline V gene (reference sequence). The CDR3 length is 13 residues. The CDR3 DNA reads as TGTGCCAGCAGTTGGACAGGGCAAGGGGCCCAGCATTTT. Translation gives CASSWTGQGAQHF.

The gene calls are TRBV3-1 (or the pseudogene TRBV3-2) and TRBJ1-2, with D possibly being TRBD1 (5 bases). Trimming removed 1 base from V and 4 bases from J, with 13 bases in between. This CDR3 has 15 amino acids. Germline V gene data show CDR1 as LGHDT and CDR2 as YNNKEL (reference sequence). The CDR3 region has the DNA TGTGCCAGCAGCCAAGCGGGGACGGGGGTCTATGGCTACACCTTC. It encodes CASSQAGTGVYGYTF.

V gene TRBV27 combines with J gene TRBJ2-3; D uncertain. Trimming removed 0 bases at V and 2 bases at J, with 12 bases between. Germline V gene data show CDR1 as MNHEY and CDR2 as SMNVEV (reference sequence). The CDR3 is 16 amino acids. The DNA for the CDR3 is TGTGCCAGCAGTTTATCAGGCGGATTATACACAGATACGCAGTATTTT. Protein sequence: CASSLSGGLYTDTQYF.

This clone was found once. This CDR3 is CASSQDASNTGELFF. In DNA form, the CDR3 reads TGTGCCAGCAGCCAAGATGCCAGTAACACCGGGGAGCTGTTTTTT. This chain connects TRBV3-1 (or the pseudogene TRBV3-2) to TRBJ2-2; D remains ambiguous. Trimming removed 0 bases from V and 2 bases from J, with 7 bases in between. The CDR3 runs 15 residues. Germline V CDR1 and CDR2: LGHDT, YNNKEL (reference sequence).

This chain uses TRBV3-1 (or the pseudogene TRBV3-2) with TRBJ1-1; TRBD1 is a possible D gene (5 bases). Germline V gene data show CDR1 as LGHDT and CDR2 as YNNKEL (reference sequence). Trimming took off 4 bases at V and 1 base at J, with 10 bases between the two ends. The CDR3 is made up of 14 amino acids. In DNA form, the CDR3 reads TGTGCCAGCAGCCTTCAGGGAGGGAACACTGAAGCTTTCTTT. Translated, it gives CASSLQGGNTEAFF.

The chain combines TRBV3-1 (or the pseudogene TRBV3-2) with TRBJ1-6; D is unclear. The CDR3 contains 13 residues. Deletions cut 0 bases from V and 15 bases from J, with 12 bases between. Germline CDR1 and CDR2: LGHDT and YNNKEL (reference sequence). The CDR3 sequence is CASSQDLASSLHF. The CDR3 region has the DNA TGTGCCAGCAGCCAAGATTTGGCATCTAGCCTCCACTTT.

The chain recombines TRBV25-1 with TRBJ2-3; no firm D call. The V end lost 4 bases, the J end lost 0 bases, and 11 bases lay between the germline ends. CDR1 is MGHDK, CDR2 SYGVNS, per germline. CDR3 length: 15 residues. CDR3 region: CASSGNTISTDTQYF. In DNA, the CDR3 is TGTGCCAGCAGTGGAAACACCATTAGCACAGATACGCAGTATTTT.

V and J are TRBV7-9 and TRBJ2-5, with 13 bases that match TRBD2. The CDR3 extends over 17 amino acids. Unmatched junction bases numbered 5, after V lost 3 bases and J lost 1 base. The germline V gene encodes CDR1 SEHNR and CDR2 FQNEAQ (reference sequence). The CDR3 protein is CASSLGTSGIGQETQYF. DNA for the CDR3: TGTGCCAGCAGCTTGGGGACTAGCGGGATTGGCCAAGAGACCCAGTACTTC.

The V call is TRBV20-1, the J call TRBJ2-1; unclear D gene. There are 11 residues in the CDR3. Per germline, CDR1 DFQATT and CDR2 SNEGSKA (reference sequence). Trimming stripped 0 bases from V and 12 bases from J, with 9 bases between. This CDR3 reads CSARDPPGQFF. The CDR3 DNA reads as TGCAGTGCTAGAGACCCCCCGGGGCAGTTCTTC.

This clone was observed a single time. CDR3 nucleotides: TGTGCCAGCAGTAGACTCCAATCCTACAATGAGCAGTTCTTC. Its translation is CASSRLQSYNEQFF. The rearrangement joins TRBV6-5 to TRBJ2-1; D call uncertain. From germline, CDR1 is MNHEY and CDR2 SVGAGI. V shed 5 bases and J shed 1 base, with 9 bases lying between them. CDR3 size: 14 residues.

This clone was detected a few times. This rearrangement joins TRBV6-5 to TRBJ1-2; D is perhaps TRBD1 (6 bases). V was shortened by 0 bases and J by 1 base, with 12 bases between the two germline ends. This CDR3 has 16 residues. Germline values: CDR1 MNHEY, CDR2 SVGAGI. CDR3 nucleotides: TGTGCCAGCAGTTACTCGACTCCAGGGGATAACTATGGCTACACCTTC. Residues: CASSYSTPGDNYGYTF.

The genes are TRBV9 and TRBJ2-1, with TRBD2 matching over 10 bases. The CDR3 totals 18 residues. CDR1 SGDLS and CDR2 YYNGEE come from the germline V gene. J was trimmed by 9 bases and V by 0 bases; bases with no gene match: 15. In DNA, the CDR3 is TGTGCCAGCAGCGTAGGGGCTAGCGGGAGATCTTATGGTGCTGAGCAGTTCTTC. This encodes CASSVGASGRSYGAEQFF.

The DNA for the CDR3 is TGTGCCAGCAGCGGAACAGGGGGTGCGAATCAGCCCCAGCATTTT. Residues: CASSGTGGANQPQHF. The chain links TRBV6-2 or TRBV6-3 to TRBJ1-5; 8 nucleotides match TRBD1. After removal of 6 bases from V and 4 bases from J, the junction contained 8 bases not matched to a gene. The CDR3 runs to 15 residues. Germline values: CDR1 MNHEY, CDR2 SVGEGT.

The chain has TRBV19 and TRBJ2-7, with D maybe TRBD1 (5 bases). The CDR3 contains 13 residues. Germline CDR1 and CDR2: LNHDA and SQIVND (reference sequence). V lost 11 bases, J lost 0 bases, and 14 bases lay in between. The CDR3 protein is CAAEQGLSYEQYF. The DNA of the CDR3 is TGTGCCGCCGAGCAGGGTCTCTCCTACGAGCAGTACTTC.

The chain employs TRBV12-3 or TRBV12-4 and TRBJ1-5; unclear D gene. The CDR3 has 12 residues. V was cut by 5 bases and J by 3 bases, with 5 bases left in between. CDR3 protein: CASSPHNQPQHF. The DNA for the CDR3 is TGTGCCAGCAGTCCCCACAATCAGCCCCAGCATTTT.

J is TRBJ1-2 and V is TRBV2, with TRBD1 matching 7 bases. Unmatched junction bases numbered 5, after V lost 5 bases and J lost 5 bases. The CDR3 is made up of 13 amino acids. The germline V gene has CDR1 SNHLY and CDR2 FYNNEI. This chain's CDR3 is CASSSGTEYGYTF. CDR3 sequence (DNA): TGTGCCAGCAGTTCCGGGACAGAGTATGGCTACACCTTC.

V is TRBV7-3 and J is TRBJ2-5; D remains unclear. V was cut by 4 bases and J by 5 bases, with 11 bases left in between. Germline V gene data show CDR1 as SGHTA and CDR2 as FQGTGA. This CDR3 is built from 13 residues. The CDR3 loop reads CASSSRVSETQYF. Here the CDR3 DNA reads TGTGCCAGCAGCTCAAGAGTTAGCGAGACCCAGTACTTC.

The CDR3 spells CASSLNGPRNQPQHF. In DNA, the CDR3 is TGTGCCAGCAGTTTAAACGGTCCCAGGAATCAGCCCCAGCATTTT. The chain links TRBV27 to TRBJ1-5; D remains unclear. Germline-derived CDR1 and CDR2 are MNHEY and SMNVEV (reference sequence). CDR3 length: 15 residues. The V gene lost 2 bases and the J gene lost 4 bases, with 12 bases spanning the gap.

The chain joins TRBV5-1 to TRBJ1-2; a possible D gene is TRBD1 (6 bases). CDR1 and CDR2 (germline): SGHRS, YFSETQ. Deletions cut 1 base from V and 0 bases from J, with 16 bases between. The CDR3 loop spans 17 amino acids. The CDR3 region is CASSLKSRTDPNYGYTF. The CDR3 coding sequence is TGCGCCAGCAGCTTGAAGTCTAGGACAGATCCTAACTATGGCTACACCTTC.